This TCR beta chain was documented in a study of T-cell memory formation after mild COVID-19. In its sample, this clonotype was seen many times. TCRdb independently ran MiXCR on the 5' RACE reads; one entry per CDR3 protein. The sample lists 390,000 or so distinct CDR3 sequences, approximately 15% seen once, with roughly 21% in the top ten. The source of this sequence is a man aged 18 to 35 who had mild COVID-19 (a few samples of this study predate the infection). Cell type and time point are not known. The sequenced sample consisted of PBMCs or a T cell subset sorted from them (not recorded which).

The DNA for the CDR3 is TGTGCCAGCAGCTTCGGCCGATTCTATGGCTACACCTTC. Translation gives CASSFGRFYGYTF. The chain uses TRBV7-9 and TRBJ1-2; no reliable D call. Germline V gene lookup returns CDR1 SEHNR and CDR2 FQNEAQ (reference sequence). The V gene lost 3 bases and the J gene lost 4 bases, with 9 bases spanning the gap. The CDR3 is 13 residues long.